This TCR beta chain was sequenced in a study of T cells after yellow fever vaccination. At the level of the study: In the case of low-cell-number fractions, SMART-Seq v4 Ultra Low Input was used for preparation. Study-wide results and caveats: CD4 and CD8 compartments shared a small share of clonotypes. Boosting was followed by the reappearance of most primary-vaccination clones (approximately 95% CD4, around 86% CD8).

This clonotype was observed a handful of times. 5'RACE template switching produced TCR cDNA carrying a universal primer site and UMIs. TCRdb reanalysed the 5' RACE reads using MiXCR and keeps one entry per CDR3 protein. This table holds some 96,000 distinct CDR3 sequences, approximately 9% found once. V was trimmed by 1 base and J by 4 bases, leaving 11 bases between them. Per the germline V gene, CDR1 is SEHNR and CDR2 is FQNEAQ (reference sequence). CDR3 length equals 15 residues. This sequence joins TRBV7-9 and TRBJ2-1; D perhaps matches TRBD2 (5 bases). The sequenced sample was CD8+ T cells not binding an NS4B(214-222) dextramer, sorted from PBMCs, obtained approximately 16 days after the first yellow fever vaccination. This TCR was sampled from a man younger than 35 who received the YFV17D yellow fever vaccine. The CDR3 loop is CASSLVGGGYNEQFF. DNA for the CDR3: TGTGCCAGCAGCTTAGTCGGAGGCGGGTACAATGAGCAGTTCTTC.